What follows are 23 T cell receptor beta chains derived from one specimen sequenced in a study of response to subunit inactivated influenza vaccine. TCRdb processed the RT-PCR reads anew with MiXCR; each CDR3 protein has one entry. Of 150,000 or so distinct CDR3 sequences in the sample, 11% were seen once. The sample was non-naive T cells sorted from PBMCs, taken more than 35 days after vaccination. The receptors stem from a man aged 45-65 years who received an inactivated influenza vaccine.

J is TRBJ2-2 and V is TRBV11-2; 11 nucleotides align to TRBD1. The CDR3 has 15 residues. V lost 1 base and J lost 7; bases outside the gene matches: 2. The germline V gene has CDR1 SGHAT and CDR2 FQNNGV. The CDR3 region is CASSLGTGGHGELFF. The CDR3 DNA is TGTGCCAGCAGCTTAGGGACAGGGGGCCACGGGGAGCTGTTTTTT.

This clonotype has ten or more counts. The CDR3 loop reads CASKEGSYNEQFF. Here the CDR3 DNA reads TGTGCCAGCAAGGAGGGCTCCTACAATGAGCAGTTCTTC. The chain joins TRBV12-3 or TRBV12-4 to TRBJ2-1, with D possibly being TRBD2 (6 bases). This CDR3 has 13 amino acids. The V end was cut by 7 bases, the J end by 0 bases, with 7 bases between.

This clonotype was detected many times. This chain joins TRBV29-1 and TRBJ2-3, with D maybe TRBD2 (6 bases). V was clipped by 4 bases and J by 0 bases, with 17 bases between them. The CDR3 is 16 amino acids. CDR1 is SQVTM, CDR2 ANQGSEA, per germline. CDR3 residues: CSVVSSVLGSTDTQYF. The CDR3, as DNA: TGCAGCGTTGTATCTAGCGTCTTGGGTAGCACAGATACGCAGTATTTT.

There are many counts of this clonotype. The chain is built from TRBV7-2 and TRBJ2-1; the D is unclear. V was shortened by 5 bases and J by 1 base, with 12 bases between the two germline ends. Germline V gene lookup returns CDR1 SGHTA and CDR2 FQGNSA. The CDR3 extends over 15 amino acids. The CDR3 loop reads CASSLSGVSYNEQFF. CDR3 DNA: TGTGCCAGCAGCCTCTCGGGTGTATCCTACAATGAGCAGTTCTTC. Looking up the rest from reference TRBV7-2 and TRBJ2-1 gives the full variable domain: GAGVSQSPSNKVTEKGKDVELRCDPISGHTALYWYRQSLGQGLEFLIYFQGNSAPDKSGLPSDRFSAERTGGSVSTLTIQRTQQEDSAVYLCASSLSGVSYNEQFFGPGTRLTVL.

This clonotype was detected a few times. CDR3 sequence: CAWSEALGRGYYTDTQYF. The CDR3 DNA reads as TGTGCCTGGAGTGAGGCCCTGGGCAGGGGATATTACACAGATACGCAGTATTTT. V gene TRBV30 combines with J gene TRBJ2-3; a weak D match, TRBD1 (6 bases). CDR3 length: 18 amino acids. Trimming left V 1 base short and J 2 bases short, with 22 bases between. Germline values: CDR1 GTSNPN, CDR2 SVGIG (reference sequence). The full variable domain, rest sourced from reference TRBV30 and TRBJ2-3, is SQTIHQWPATLVQPVGSPLSLECTVEGTSNPNLYWYRQAAGRGLQLLFYSVGIGQISSEVPQNLSASRPQDRQFILSSKKLLLSDSGFYLCAWSEALGRGYYTDTQYFGPGTRLTVL.

This rearrangement joins TRBV12-3 or TRBV12-4 to TRBJ1-4; D perhaps matches TRBD1 (6 bases). The length of the CDR3 is 14 residues. V lost 3 bases and J lost 7, with 12 bases in between. CDR3 loop: CASSFDRRGEKLFF. The CDR3 nucleotides read TGTGCCAGCAGTTTCGACAGGCGGGGTGAAAAACTGTTTTTT.

In its sample, this clonotype was seen a few times. The chain employs TRBV5-1 and TRBJ2-7, with D perhaps given as TRBD1 or TRBD2 (5 bases each). Trimming took 4 bases from V and 6 from J, leaving 23 bases between them. CDR1 and CDR2 (germline): SGHRS, YFSETQ. CDR3 length: 16 amino acids. Here the CDR3 reads CASSPRGTALSPEQYF. The CDR3 nucleotides read TGCGCCAGCAGCCCAAGAGGGACCGCCCTCTCCCCCGAGCAGTACTTC.

The chain has TRBV11-3 and TRBJ2-1, with 7 bases lining up with TRBD1. The length of the CDR3 is 15 residues. The ends lost 0 bases at V and 1 base at J; junction bases unmatched: 0. Looked up from germline, CDR1 is SGHNT and CDR2 is YENEEA. The CDR3 DNA follows: TGTGCCAGCAGCTTAGAACAGGGGTCCTACAATGAGCAGTTCTTC. Translation gives CASSLEQGSYNEQFF.

This clonotype was counted at least ten times. The J gene is TRBJ2-7, the V gene TRBV6-2 or TRBV6-3, with 12 bases fitting TRBD2. The V gene end was trimmed by 6 bases and the J gene end by 7 bases; junction bases not matched to a gene: 7. The CDR3 spans 14 residues. CDR1 and CDR2 (germline): MNHEY, SVGEGT. The CDR3 DNA sequence: TGTGCCAGCAGACGACTAGCGGGAGTGAGAGAGCAGTACTTC. Translated: CASRRLAGVREQYF.

This chain uses TRBV5-1 with TRBJ2-5, with 7 nucleotides matching TRBD2. This CDR3 is 15 amino acids long. With V trimmed by 1 base and J by 5 bases, 8 bases remained unmatched. Per germline, CDR1 SGHRS and CDR2 YFSETQ. The DNA for the CDR3 is TGCGCCAGCAGCTTGCGGGGAGGGTCTGGGGAGACCCAGTACTTC. It specifies CASSLRGGSGETQYF.

A few counts support this clonotype. The chain couples TRBV12-3 or TRBV12-4 to TRBJ1-4; D is unclear. The CDR3 runs 17 residues. The ends were cut back, 4 bases at V and 0 bases at J, with 15 bases in the middle. This chain's CDR3 is CASSSFSGAATNEKLFF. For the CDR3, the DNA is TGTGCCAGCAGTTCATTCTCAGGAGCAGCAACTAATGAAAAACTGTTTTTT.

This clonotype was found many times. V is TRBV5-1 and J is TRBJ1-1; a weak D match, TRBD1 (5 bases). The V end was cut by 4 bases, the J end by 0 bases, with 16 bases between. The germline gives CDR1 SGHRS, CDR2 YFSETQ. The length of the CDR3 is 16 residues. The CDR3 sequence is CASSEDDSIMNTEAFF. For the CDR3, the DNA is TGCGCCAGCAGCGAAGACGACAGTATTATGAACACTGAAGCTTTCTTT. Variable domain in full (rest from reference TRBV5-1 and TRBJ1-1): KAGVTQTPRYLIKTRGQQVTLSCSPISGHRSVSWYQQTPGQGLQFLFEYFSETQRNKGNFPGRFSGRQFSNSRSEMNVSTLELGDSALYLCASSEDDSIMNTEAFFGQGTRLTVV.

V usage is TRBV20-1 and J usage is TRBJ1-1; D remains ambiguous. The germline CDR1 and CDR2 sequences are DFQATT and SNEGSKA (reference sequence). The CDR3 loop spans 14 amino acids. With 2 bases removed from V and 4 bases from J, the gap between germline ends came to 14 bases. CDR3 sequence: CSARLSRVVTEAFF. DNA of the CDR3: TGCAGTGCTAGATTGAGCAGAGTAGTCACTGAAGCTTTCTTT.

This chain uses TRBV29-1 with TRBJ2-3, with 15 bases aligning to TRBD2. The CDR3 is 19 residues long. CDR1 is SQVTM, CDR2 ANQGSEA, per germline. V lost 4 bases to trimming and J lost 3 bases; unmatched junction nucleotides: 14. The CDR3 here is CSVARLGLAGGSGTDTQYF. The DNA of the CDR3 is TGCAGCGTTGCTCGTCTTGGACTAGCGGGAGGGTCGGGGACAGATACGCAGTATTTT.

The chain joins TRBV20-1 to TRBJ2-1; 9 bases are shared with TRBD2. This CDR3 spans 14 amino acids. Germline CDR1 reads DFQATT; CDR2 reads SNEGSKA (reference sequence). CDR3 in amino acids: CRAPGVAGDNEQFF. In DNA, the CDR3 is TGCAGGGCCCCAGGGGTAGCGGGAGACAATGAGCAGTTCTTC.

This clonotype was detected a few times. Because the CDR3's place on the DNA is in doubt, the DNA is left out and the CDR3 is given as listed by TCRdb. V is TRBV29-1 and J is TRBJ1-2; the D call TRBD1 from the table was never checked on the DNA. The CDR3 length is 14 residues, termini included. Germline loops: CDR1 SQVTM, CDR2 ANQGSEA. The CDR3 sequence is CSVDSSGQNYGYTF.

This chain connects TRBV9 to TRBJ1-2; the match to TRBD1 covers 7 bases. J gave up 8 bases and V 3 bases, and 16 bases lay outside the gene matches. Germline lookup yields CDR1 SGDLS and CDR2 YYNGEE. This CDR3 region has 16 residues. The CDR3 region has the DNA TGTGCCAGCAGCGGATCAAGACAGGGTTTGGTAGGCGGCTACACCTTC. Amino acid sequence: CASSGSRQGLVGGYTF.

This clonotype was counted many times. This chain connects TRBV2 to TRBJ1-2, with D perhaps matching TRBD1 (5 bases). The ends were cut back, 2 bases at V and 6 bases at J, with 10 bases in the middle. Per germline, CDR1 SNHLY and CDR2 FYNNEI. The CDR3 consists of 13 residues. The CDR3 sequence: CASSEQGLDGYTF. CDR3 bases: TGTGCCAGCAGTGAACAGGGTTTGGATGGCTACACCTTC.

This clonotype was detected many times. The V gene is TRBV5-1, the J gene TRBJ2-7; D unresolved. Germline CDR1 and CDR2: SGHRS and YFSETQ. This CDR3 is built from 13 residues. V was cut by 7 bases and J by 1 base, with 12 bases left in between. The CDR3 spells CASASAPSYEQYF. CDR3 sequence (DNA): TGCGCCAGCGCCTCGGCCCCGTCCTACGAGCAGTACTTC.

This clonotype was detected many times. The chain uses TRBV4-2 and TRBJ2-7; 7 nucleotides align to TRBD2. CDR3 length: 16 residues. Trimming took 1 base from V and 0 from J; bases not matched to a gene: 6. The germline V gene encodes CDR1 LGHNA and CDR2 YNFKEQ. CDR3: CASSQGGSLSSYEQYF. Here the CDR3 DNA reads TGTGCCAGCAGCCAAGGCGGGAGCCTAAGCTCCTACGAGCAGTACTTC.

The chain has TRBV20-1 and TRBJ1-2; a weak D match, TRBD1 (5 bases). Germline CDR1 is DFQATT and CDR2 is SNEGSKA (reference sequence). The CDR3 totals 14 residues. V dropped 6 bases and J dropped 5 bases, with 19 bases sitting between them. The CDR3 DNA reads as TGCAGTGCCTCCCCGTCGGGGCGGGGGTATGGCTACACCTTC. Translation gives CSASPSGRGYGYTF.

This chain's CDR3 is CASSPGLLSEAFF. The CDR3 DNA reads TGTGCCAGCAGCCCCGGGCTGCTCAGTGAAGCTTTCTTT. The genes are TRBV5-7 and TRBJ1-1, with D unresolved. TRBV5-7 is flagged as an ORF with uncertain function. The CDR3 extends over 13 amino acids. Between the trimmed V and J ends, which lost 4 bases and 7 bases, there was a span of 14 bases.

This chain uses TRBV4-2 with TRBJ2-7; possibly TRBD2 for D (5 bases). CDR3 size: 14 residues. Germline V gene data show CDR1 as LGHNA and CDR2 as YNFKEQ. The V and J ends lost 1 base and 2 bases respectively, with 9 bases between them. CDR3 sequence: CASSQGTGTYEQYF. CDR3 nucleotide sequence: TGTGCCAGCAGCCAAGGTACGGGAACCTACGAGCAGTACTTC.